The 9 T cell receptor beta chains below all came from one sample that was sequenced in a study of metastatic and nonmetastatic thyroid tumors. Thyroid surgery had not been preceded by any treatment in any patient. With MiXCR, TCRdb reprocessed the PCR reads. The repertoire consists of more than 40,000 clones, with 20% to 25% occurring once and the leading ten covering about 15%. The sequenced sample consisted of tumor tissue. These receptors all stem from a female donor with papillary thyroid cancer or a benign thyroid nodule (not recorded which). Some clones in this sample may be carry-over from other donors' samples.

This clone was seen ten or more times. The chain is built from TRBV4-1 and TRBJ1-4; a weak D match, TRBD1 (5 bases). The germline V and J ends were trimmed by 1 base and 6 bases, with 15 bases remaining between them. The CDR3 runs 16 residues. Germline CDR1 reads MGHRA; CDR2 reads YSYEKL. The CDR3 protein is CASSQVTGRGYEKLFF. The CDR3 region has the DNA TGCGCCAGCAGCCAAGTTACGGGGCGGGGGTATGAAAAACTGTTTTTT.

The rearrangement uses TRBV2 and TRBJ2-1; D is uncertain. Germline values: CDR1 SNHLY, CDR2 FYNNEI. Trimming shortened V by 3 bases and J by 9 bases, and 15 bases separated the two germline ends. The CDR3 runs 14 residues. CDR3 loop: CASSESDLFFEQFF. In nucleotides, the CDR3 is TGTGCCAGCAGTGAGTCGGACCTCTTCTTTGAGCAGTTCTTC.

This clone was seen at least ten times. The rearrangement links TRBV5-4 to TRBJ1-5; tentative D call: TRBD1 (5 bases). CDR3 size: 15 residues. In germline, CDR1 is SGHNT, CDR2 YYREEE (reference sequence). V shed 4 bases and J shed 5 bases, with 16 bases lying between them. In DNA form, the CDR3 reads TGTGCCAGCAGCCTGGGGGGTGGCTTCGATCAGCCCCAGCATTTT. Translated, it gives CASSLGGGFDQPQHF. The full variable domain, its missing parts supplied by reference TRBV5-4 and TRBJ1-5, is ETGVTQSPTHLIKTRGQQVTLRCSSQSGHNTVSWYQQALGQGPQFIFQYYREEENGRGNFPPRFSGLQFPNYSSELNVNALELDDSALYLCASSLGGGFDQPQHFGDGTRLSIL.

This clone was found many times. V is TRBV24-1 and J is TRBJ1-5; 7 bases align to TRBD1. The CDR3 has 15 amino acids. Germline values: CDR1 KGHDR, CDR2 SFDVKD. V was clipped by 3 bases and J by 4 bases; unmatched bases: 5. The DNA of the CDR3 is TGTGCCACCAGTGATGGGGACAGCCGAAATCAGCCCCAGCATTTT. Its protein product is CATSDGDSRNQPQHF.

This clone was seen ten or more times. Within the sample, other DNA sequences also encode this same CDR3. The rearrangement joins TRBV27 to TRBJ2-7, with 8 bases identical to TRBD1. Trimming at V came to 5 bases and at J to 0 bases, leaving 9 bases not matched to a gene. Looked up from germline, CDR1 is MNHEY and CDR2 is SMNVEV (reference sequence). The CDR3 is 16 amino acids. This CDR3 is CASSPGTGTSSYEQYF. CDR3 DNA sequence: TGTGCCAGCAGTCCCGGGACAGGTACGAGCTCCTACGAGCAGTACTTC.

Many counts were recorded for this clone. The chain combines TRBV15 with TRBJ2-1; D gene unclear. The CDR3 is 13 amino acids. Germline V gene lookup returns CDR1 LNHNV and CDR2 YYDKDF (reference sequence). V lost 0 bases and J lost 4, with 4 bases in between. This CDR3 reads CATSRDGYNEQFF. The CDR3, as DNA: TGTGCCACCAGCAGAGATGGGTACAATGAGCAGTTCTTC.

The gene calls are TRBV2 and TRBJ2-7, with D uncertain. This CDR3 spans 13 amino acids. V was pared by 7 bases and J by 3 bases, with 13 bases between. Per germline, CDR1 SNHLY and CDR2 FYNNEI. The CDR3 sequence: CASMAPDGYEQYF. As DNA, the CDR3 is TGTGCCAGCATGGCACCGGACGGCTACGAGCAGTACTTC.

This clone appeared a few times. The chain employs TRBV6-1 and TRBJ2-7; D may be TRBD1 or TRBD2 (5 bases each). Germline CDR1 and CDR2: MNHNS and SASEGT. This CDR3 has 14 residues. V lost 5 bases to trimming and J lost 3 bases, with 14 bases between them. Here the CDR3 reads CASSSERGVYEQYF. The CDR3 DNA sequence: TGTGCCAGCAGTTCGGAGAGGGGCGTCTACGAGCAGTACTTC.

This clone was counted many times. The chain links TRBV6-4 to TRBJ1-1, with D unresolved. This CDR3 is built from 14 residues. Trimming took off 0 bases at V and 4 bases at J, with 9 bases between the two ends. Germline CDR1 is MRHNA and CDR2 is SNTAGT. The chain's CDR3 is CASSDSDRGTEAFF. The CDR3 bases are TGTGCCAGCAGTGACTCGGACCGAGGCACTGAAGCTTTCTTT.